This T cell receptor (beta chain) was captured by sequencing in a study of CD8+ T cells in alopecia areata. Study details: A 6-month off-drug phase came after tofacitinib, which had lasted 6 to 18 months. Broader study findings: In lesional scalp, particularly from alopecia totalis/universalis, clonality was higher than in normal scalp.

This clone has just a few counts. Its antigen is not known. V was shortened by 10 bases and J by 4 bases, with 17 bases between the two germline ends. Germline assignment: CDR1 MNHNS and CDR2 SASEGT. The length of the CDR3 is 14 residues. Sequencing relied on a cDNA template that was reverse transcribed from extracted RNA. Method: immunoSEQ multiplex PCR; TCRdb's copy keeps in-frame clones and lacks some. The data contain roughly 98,000 clones, approximately 60% of them singletons. Treatment specified: oral pan-JAK inhibitor, 5-10 mg twice daily. Sequencing was performed on CD8+ T cells sorted from blood, taken at week 4, from a patient treated with tofacitinib. The sequence was collected from a human donor with alopecia areata. The chain carries TRBV6-1 and TRBJ1-3; possibly TRBD1 for D (6 bases). The CDR3 region has the DNA TGTGCCATCAGAAACTGGACAGACGGAAACACCATATATTTT. Protein: CAIRNWTDGNTIYF.